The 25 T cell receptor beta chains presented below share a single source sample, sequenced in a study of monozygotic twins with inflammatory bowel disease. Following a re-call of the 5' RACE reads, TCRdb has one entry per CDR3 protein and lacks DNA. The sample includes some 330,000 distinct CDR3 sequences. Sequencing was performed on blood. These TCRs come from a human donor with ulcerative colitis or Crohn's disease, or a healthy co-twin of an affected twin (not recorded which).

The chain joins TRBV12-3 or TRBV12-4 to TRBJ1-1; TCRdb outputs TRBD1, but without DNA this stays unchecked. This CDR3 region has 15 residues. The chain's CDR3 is CASSLGGGGDTEAFF.

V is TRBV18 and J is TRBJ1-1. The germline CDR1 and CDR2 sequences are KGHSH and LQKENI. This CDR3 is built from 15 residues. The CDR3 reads CASSPPSTEDTEAFF.

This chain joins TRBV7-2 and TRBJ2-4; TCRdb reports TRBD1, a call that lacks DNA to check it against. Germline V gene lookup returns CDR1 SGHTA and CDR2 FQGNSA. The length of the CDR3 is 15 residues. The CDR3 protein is CASSLEGTVKNIQYF. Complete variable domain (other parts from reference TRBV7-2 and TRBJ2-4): GAGVSQSPSNKVTEKGKDVELRCDPISGHTALYWYRQSLGQGLEFLIYFQGNSAPDKSGLPSDRFSAERTGGSVSTLTIQRTQQEDSAVYLCASSLEGTVKNIQYFGAGTRLSVL.

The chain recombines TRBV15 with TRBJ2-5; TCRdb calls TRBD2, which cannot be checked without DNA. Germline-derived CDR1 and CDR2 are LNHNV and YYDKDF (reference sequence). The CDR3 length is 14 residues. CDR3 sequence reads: CATSERTLFETQYF.

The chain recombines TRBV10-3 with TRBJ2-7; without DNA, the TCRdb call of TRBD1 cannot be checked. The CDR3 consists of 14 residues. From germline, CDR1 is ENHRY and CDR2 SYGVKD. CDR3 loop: CAIRSGGDSYEQYF.

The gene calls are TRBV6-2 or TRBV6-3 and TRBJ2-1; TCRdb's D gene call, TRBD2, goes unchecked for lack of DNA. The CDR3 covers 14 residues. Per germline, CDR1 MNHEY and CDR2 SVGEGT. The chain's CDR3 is CASRPLGGRNEQFF.

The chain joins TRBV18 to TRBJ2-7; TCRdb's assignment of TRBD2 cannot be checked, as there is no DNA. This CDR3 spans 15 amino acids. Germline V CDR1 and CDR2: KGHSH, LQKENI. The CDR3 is CASSPFPSGTYEQYF. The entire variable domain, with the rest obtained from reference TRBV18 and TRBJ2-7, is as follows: NAGVMQNPRHLVRRRGQEARLRCSPMKGHSHVYWYRQLPEEGLKFMVYLQKENIIDESGMPKERFSAEFPKEGPSILRIQQVVRGDSAAYFCASSPFPSGTYEQYFGPGTRLTVT.

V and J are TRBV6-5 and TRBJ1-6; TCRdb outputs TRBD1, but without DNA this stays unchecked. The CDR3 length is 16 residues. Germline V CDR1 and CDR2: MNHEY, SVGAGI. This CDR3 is CASSYVGRQGDSPLHF.

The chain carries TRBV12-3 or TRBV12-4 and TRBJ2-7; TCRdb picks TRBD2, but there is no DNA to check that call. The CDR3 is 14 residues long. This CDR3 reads CASSRTRSGNEQYF.

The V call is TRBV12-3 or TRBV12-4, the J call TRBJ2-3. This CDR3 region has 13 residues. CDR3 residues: CASRTTVTDTQYF.

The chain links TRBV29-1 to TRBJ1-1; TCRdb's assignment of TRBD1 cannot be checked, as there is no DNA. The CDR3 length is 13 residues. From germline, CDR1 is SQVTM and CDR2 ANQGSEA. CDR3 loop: CSVAGQGGTEAFF.

The CDR3 reads CSARDQAGANVLTF. This sequence joins TRBV20-1 and TRBJ2-6. Germline V gene sequence: CDR1 DFQATT, CDR2 SNEGSKA (reference sequence). The CDR3 loop spans 14 amino acids.

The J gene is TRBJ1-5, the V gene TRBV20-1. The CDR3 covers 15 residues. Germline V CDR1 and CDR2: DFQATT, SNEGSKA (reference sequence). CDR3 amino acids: CSARDTLGSNQPQHF.

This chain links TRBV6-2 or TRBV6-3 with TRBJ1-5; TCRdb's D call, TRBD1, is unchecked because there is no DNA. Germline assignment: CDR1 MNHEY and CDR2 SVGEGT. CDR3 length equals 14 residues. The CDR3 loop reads CASCGTGGNQPQHF.

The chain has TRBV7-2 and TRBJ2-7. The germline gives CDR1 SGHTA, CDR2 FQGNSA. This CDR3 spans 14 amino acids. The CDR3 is CASSLEMGNYEQYF.

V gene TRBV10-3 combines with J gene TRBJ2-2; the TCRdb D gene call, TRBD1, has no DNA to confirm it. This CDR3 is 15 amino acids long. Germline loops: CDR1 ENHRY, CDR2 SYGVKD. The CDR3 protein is CAISAPGQSTGELFF.

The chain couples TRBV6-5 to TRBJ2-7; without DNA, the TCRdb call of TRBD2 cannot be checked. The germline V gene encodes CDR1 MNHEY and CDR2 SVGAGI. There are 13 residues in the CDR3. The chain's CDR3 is CASSSGRPYEQYF.

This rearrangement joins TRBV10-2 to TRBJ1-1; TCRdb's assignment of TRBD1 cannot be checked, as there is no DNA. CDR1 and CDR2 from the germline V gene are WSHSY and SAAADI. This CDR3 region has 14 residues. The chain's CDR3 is CASRQDSYYTEAFF.

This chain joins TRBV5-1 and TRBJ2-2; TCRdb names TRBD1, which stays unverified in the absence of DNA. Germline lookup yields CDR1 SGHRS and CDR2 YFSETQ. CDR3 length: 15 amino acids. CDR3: CASSSGTGDTGELFF.

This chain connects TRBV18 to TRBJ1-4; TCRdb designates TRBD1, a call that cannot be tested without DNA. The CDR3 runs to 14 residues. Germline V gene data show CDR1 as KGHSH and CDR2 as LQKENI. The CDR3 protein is CASSPTPGDEKLLF. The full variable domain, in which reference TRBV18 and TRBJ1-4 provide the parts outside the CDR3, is NAGVMQNPRHLVRRRGQEARLRCSPMKGHSHVYWYRQLPEEGLKFMVYLQKENIIDESGMPKERFSAEFPKEGPSILRIQQVVRGDSAAYFCASSPTPGDEKLLFGSGTQLSVL.

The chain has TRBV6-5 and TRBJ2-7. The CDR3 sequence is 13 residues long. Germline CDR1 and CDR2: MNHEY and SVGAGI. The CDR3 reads CASGRGGGYEQYF.

The CDR3 reads CAWVRLTGGNEKLFF. The V gene is TRBV30, the J gene TRBJ1-4; TCRdb lists TRBD1, though no DNA is available to test this call. The CDR3 covers 15 residues. The germline V gene has CDR1 GTSNPN and CDR2 SVGIG (reference sequence).

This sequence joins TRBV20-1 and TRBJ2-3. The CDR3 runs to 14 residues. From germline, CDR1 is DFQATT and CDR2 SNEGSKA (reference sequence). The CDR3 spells CSVLTTSSTDTQYF.

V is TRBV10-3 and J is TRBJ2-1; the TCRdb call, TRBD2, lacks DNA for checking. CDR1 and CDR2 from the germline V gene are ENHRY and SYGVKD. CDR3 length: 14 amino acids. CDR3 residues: CASMSGGSYNEQFF.

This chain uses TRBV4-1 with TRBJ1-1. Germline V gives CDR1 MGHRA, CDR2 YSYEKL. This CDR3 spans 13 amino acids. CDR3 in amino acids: CASSQEGRGRAFF.